The clone carrying this T cell receptor (beta chain) turned up a few times. Its antigen is still unknown. The second PCR ran roughly 6 to 11 cycles with a sample-barcoded 5' primer and J-beta primers. TCRdb independently ran MiXCR on the 5' RACE reads; one entry per CDR3 protein. The data contain over 600,000 distinct CDR3 sequences, 56% of them singletons. This sample is part of a study of blood T cells in healthy people across ages. Study summary: With template switching, about one barcoded beta molecule was captured per two T cells. Study-wide results and limits: The diversity estimates, figures obtained from one million T cells, were considered underestimates.

Trimming removed 0 bases from V and 4 bases from J, with 5 bases in between. Per the germline V gene, CDR1 is ENHRY and CDR2 is SYGVKD. This CDR3 is built from 13 residues. The chain carries TRBV10-3 and TRBJ2-3; unclear D gene. This TCR was recovered from a man aged 35 to 55 in good health. The sequenced material came from blood. The CDR3 reads CAISESISDTQYF. CDR3 nucleotide sequence: TGTGCCATCAGTGAGTCGATTTCAGATACGCAGTATTTT.